Below are 25 T cell receptor beta chains sequenced from a single sample in a study of cytomegalovirus exposure and HLA in healthy donors. Data came from immunoSEQ multiplex PCR; TCRdb stores just in-frame clones and leaves some out. This sample has about 50,000 clones, with approximately 90% found just once. The sequencing sample was made of PBMCs. These receptors were obtained from a man aged 18 to 29 in good health and CMV-seronegative.

The chain recombines TRBV21-1 with TRBJ2-7; TRBD2, the D gene given by the table, was not confirmed from the DNA. TRBV21-1 is deemed a pseudogene. The CDR3 is 17 amino acids. CDR3 DNA: TGTGCCAGCAGCAAAAAAAAATGGAGCCATCGGTCCTACGAGCAGTACTTC. It encodes CASSKKKWSHRSYEQYF.

This chain joins TRBV5-1 and TRBJ2-5; 8 bases align to TRBD1. The germline CDR1 and CDR2 sequences are SGHRS and YFSETQ. This CDR3 region has 13 residues. Trimming removed 5 bases from V and 2 bases from J; junction bases left unmatched: 2. This CDR3 reads CASRTGAQETQYF. The CDR3 DNA sequence: TGCGCCAGCAGGACAGGGGCACAAGAGACCCAGTACTTC. Full variable domain (outside the CDR3, taken from reference TRBV5-1 and TRBJ2-5): KAGVTQTPRYLIKTRGQQVTLSCSPISGHRSVSWYQQTPGQGLQFLFEYFSETQRNKGNFPGRFSGRQFSNSRSEMNVSTLELGDSALYLCASRTGAQETQYFGPGTRLLVL.

This clone showed up just once. The chain links TRBV5-1 to TRBJ2-7, with TRBD1 matching 7 bases. Germline CDR1 reads SGHRS; CDR2 reads YFSETQ. The CDR3 is 13 amino acids. V gave up 1 base and J gave up 2 bases; unmatched junction bases: 0. The CDR3 nucleotides are TGCGCCAGCAGCTTGACAGGGGCCTACGAGCAGTACTTC. Translating it yields CASSLTGAYEQYF.

About this clone: Germline is not matched at one junction end, which may reflect a read error. The V call is TRBV7-9, the J call TRBJ2-6; 9 nucleotides align to TRBD1. The CDR3 consists of 19 residues. The germline V gene encodes CDR1 SEHNR and CDR2 FQNEAQ (reference sequence). CDR3 bases: TGTGCCAGCATCTTAGGCGCGGTGACAGGGGGCTCTGGGGCCAACGTCCTGACTTTC. Residues: CASILGAVTGGSGANVLTF.

This sequence joins TRBV6-1 and TRBJ1-4, with 9 bases fitting TRBD1. The junction had 11 bases not matched to a gene; V was cut back by 2 bases and J by 13 bases. CDR1 MNHNS and CDR2 SASEGT come from the germline V gene. This CDR3 has 15 amino acids. The DNA of the CDR3 is TGTGCCAGCAGTGAAAGGTTGGGACAGGGTCTCAGACTGTTTTTT. Its protein is CASSERLGQGLRLFF.

The DNA of the CDR3 is TGCGCCAGCAGCCAACCGCCCGGACAGGGGATTGACGGGGAGCTGTTTTTT. Protein sequence: CASSQPPGQGIDGELFF. The chain employs TRBV4-1 and TRBJ2-2, with TRBD1 matching 9 bases. This CDR3 comprises 17 residues. The germline V gene encodes CDR1 MGHRA and CDR2 YSYEKL. The trim removed 2 bases at V and 7 bases at J, leaving 11 bases unmatched.

The genes are TRBV7-9 and TRBJ2-7; 7 nucleotides match TRBD1. The CDR3 is 14 residues long. V gave up 4 bases and J gave up 5 bases; unmatched junction bases: 8. Germline lookup yields CDR1 SEHNR and CDR2 FQNEAQ (reference sequence). CDR3 in DNA: TGTGCCAGCAGCTCAGAACAGGGGAGCAACGAGCAGTACTTC. Protein product: CASSSEQGSNEQYF.

This sequence joins TRBV10-1 and TRBJ1-1; 7 nucleotides agree with TRBD1. V was clipped by 2 bases and J by 1 base; unmatched bases: 10. The germline CDR1 and CDR2 sequences are WNHNN and SYGVQD (reference sequence). The CDR3 consists of 17 residues. The CDR3 nucleotides are TGCGCCAGCAGTGAGACTACCCGACAGGGCCGGAACACTGAAGCTTTCTTT. It encodes CASSETTRQGRNTEAFF.

The rearrangement uses TRBV6-6 and TRBJ1-4; 10 positions match TRBD1. Trimming removed 8 bases from V and 10 bases from J; junction bases left unmatched: 10. This CDR3 region has 14 residues. CDR1 and CDR2 (germline): MNHNY, SVGAGI (reference sequence). CDR3 sequence (DNA): TGTGCCAGCGGGGCGGAGACAGGGGGCGGAAAACTGTTTTTT. It yields the protein CASGAETGGGKLFF.

This chain connects TRBV7-9 to TRBJ1-2; perhaps TRBD1 as D (5 bases). V gave up 7 bases and J gave up 3 bases, with 15 bases separating them. CDR1 is SEHNR, CDR2 FQNEAQ, per germline (reference sequence). This CDR3 contains 14 residues. The CDR3 loop is CASTDGRGDYGYTF. As DNA, the CDR3 is TGTGCCAGCACCGACGGGAGAGGGGACTATGGCTACACCTTC.

CDR3 in DNA: TGCGCCAGCAGCTTAAGGACTAGCGGGATAGAGACCTACAATGAGCAGTTCTTC. It is translated as CASSLRTSGIETYNEQFF. The chain combines TRBV5-1 with TRBJ2-1; 12 bases line up with TRBD2. CDR1 is SGHRS, CDR2 YFSETQ, per germline. Trimming took 2 bases from V and 2 from J; bases not matched to a gene: 8. The CDR3 contains 18 residues.

This sequence joins TRBV28 and TRBJ2-7; the D gene is possibly TRBD1 (8 bases). From germline, CDR1 is MDHEN and CDR2 SYDVKM. V was trimmed by 1 base and J by 0 bases, leaving 16 bases between them. CDR3 length: 17 residues. This chain's CDR3 is CASSLSTGGVSSYEQYF. The CDR3 bases are TGTGCCAGCAGTTTATCAACAGGGGGGGTGAGCTCCTACGAGCAGTACTTC.

The chain recombines TRBV7-6 with TRBJ2-1; tentatively, D is TRBD2 (6 bases). This CDR3 is 16 amino acids long. V was shortened by 5 bases and J by 3 bases, with 17 bases between the two germline ends. Per germline, CDR1 SGHVS and CDR2 FNYEAQ. CDR3: CASSPRVAESYNEQFF. The CDR3 DNA reads TGTGCCAGCAGCCCAAGGGTAGCGGAGAGCTACAATGAGCAGTTCTTC. The complete variable domain, with remaining parts taken from reference TRBV7-6 and TRBJ2-1, reads GAGVSQSPRYKVTKRGQDVALRCDPISGHVSLYWYRQALGQGPEFLTYFNYEAQQDKSGLPNDRFSAERPEGSISTLTIQRTEQRDSAMYRCASSPRVAESYNEQFFGPGTRLTVL.

This clone was detected only once. The genes are TRBV2 and TRBJ2-5, with D maybe TRBD1 (6 bases). Germline values: CDR1 SNHLY, CDR2 FYNNEI. The CDR3 loop spans 14 amino acids. V dropped 5 bases and J dropped 1 base, with 11 bases sitting between them. The CDR3 region is CASSQTGLQETQYF. The CDR3 DNA reads TGTGCCAGCAGTCAGACAGGACTCCAAGAGACCCAGTACTTC.

The rearrangement joins TRBV18 to TRBJ1-1; D is uncertain. Trimming stripped 2 bases from V and 5 bases from J, with 9 bases between. The germline V gene encodes CDR1 KGHSH and CDR2 LQKENI. There are 13 residues in the CDR3. In DNA form, the CDR3 reads TGTGCCAGCTCACCAATCGAGATGACTGAAGCTTTCTTT. Translated, it gives CASSPIEMTEAFF. Looking up the rest from reference TRBV18 and TRBJ1-1 gives the full variable domain: NAGVMQNPRHLVRRRGQEARLRCSPMKGHSHVYWYRQLPEEGLKFMVYLQKENIIDESGMPKERFSAEFPKEGPSILRIQQVVRGDSAAYFCASSPIEMTEAFFGQGTRLTVV.

The V and J genes are TRBV6-5 and TRBJ1-1, with unresolved D. CDR1 and CDR2 from the germline V gene are MNHEY and SVGAGI. This CDR3 is built from 13 residues. V was pared by 2 bases and J by 6 bases, with 10 bases between. The CDR3 sequence is CASSYTSRAEAFF. The CDR3 bases are TGTGCCAGCAGTTACACTAGTCGGGCTGAAGCTTTCTTT.

V and J are TRBV9 and TRBJ2-2; no clear D gene. The CDR3 sequence is 11 residues long. Germline V CDR1 and CDR2: SGDLS, YYNGEE. V was clipped by 3 bases and J by 5 bases, with 2 bases between them. The CDR3 nucleotides are TGTGCCAGCAGCGCGACCGGGGAGCTGTTTTTT. Encoded protein: CASSATGELFF.

The chain employs TRBV15 and TRBJ1-1, with TRBD1 identical over 10 bases. The CDR3 has 18 amino acids. Trimming took 4 bases from V and 5 from J; bases not matched to a gene: 16. The germline CDR1 and CDR2 sequences are LNHNV and YYDKDF (reference sequence). CDR3 amino acids: CATSNGFGRQGAWTEAFF. The DNA for the CDR3 is TGTGCCACCAGCAATGGGTTTGGACGACAGGGGGCCTGGACTGAAGCTTTCTTT.

Details on this clone: The CDR3 ends on some other residue instead of the conserved phenylalanine or tryptophan, so this is likely a read error. Because the CDR3's place on the DNA is in doubt, the DNA is left out and the CDR3 is given as listed by TCRdb. The V and J genes are TRBV5-4 and TRBJ2-7; the table's D call TRBD1 went unverified against the DNA. The length of the CDR3 is 10 amino acids, counting both ends. CDR1 and CDR2 (germline): SGHNT, YYREEE (reference sequence). The CDR3 spells CASSFPDRED.

V usage is TRBV6-5 and J usage is TRBJ2-7; TRBD2 might be the D (6 bases). Germline lookup yields CDR1 MNHEY and CDR2 SVGAGI. V was shortened by 5 bases and J by 6 bases, with 17 bases between the two germline ends. The CDR3 sequence is 14 residues long. The DNA of the CDR3 is TGTGCCAGCAGTGGACCGGGACTCATGGGCGAGCAGTACTTC. Encoded protein: CASSGPGLMGEQYF.

The rearrangement links TRBV9 to TRBJ2-7, with TRBD2 matching 10 bases. The CDR3 loop spans 14 amino acids. Looked up from germline, CDR1 is SGDLS and CDR2 is YYNGEE. J lost 5 bases, V lost 1 base, and 3 bases had no gene match. CDR3 sequence (DNA): TGTGCCAGCAGCGTATCAGCGGGAGGGAACGAGCAGTACTTC. The encoded protein is CASSVSAGGNEQYF.

The chain has TRBV10-3 and TRBJ1-4; TRBD1 is a possible D gene (5 bases). V lost 6 bases and J 3 bases, leaving 8 bases between the germline ends. CDR1 is ENHRY and CDR2 is SYGVKD in the germline V gene. The CDR3 consists of 13 residues. CDR3 amino acids: CAIRGGANEKLFF. DNA of the CDR3: TGTGCCATCAGGGGGGGAGCTAATGAAAAACTGTTTTTT.

This rearrangement joins TRBV28 to TRBJ2-7; D not resolved. CDR1 MDHEN and CDR2 SYDVKM come from the germline V gene. This CDR3 spans 13 amino acids. V was pared by 7 bases and J by 2 bases, with 12 bases between. The CDR3 nucleotides read TGTGCCAGCACCCCCACTTTACCCTACGAGCAGTACTTC. Translated: CASTPTLPYEQYF.

The rearrangement links TRBV4-2 to TRBJ2-7; 7 bases map to TRBD1. Germline assignment: CDR1 LGHNA and CDR2 YNFKEQ. Trimming cost V 0 bases and J 6 bases; bases outside gene matches: 8. The CDR3 extends over 15 amino acids. CDR3 in DNA: TGTGCCAGCAGCCAAGATTGGGGCTCAGGGGGCGAGCAGTACTTC. Translated, it gives CASSQDWGSGGEQYF.

The chain uses TRBV28 and TRBJ2-1; D not resolved. From germline, CDR1 is MDHEN and CDR2 SYDVKM. V lost 5 bases to trimming and J lost 7 bases, with 12 bases between them. The CDR3 contains 13 residues. The CDR3 bases are TGTGCCAGCAGTCCCTCTTTGGAGAATGAGCAGTTCTTC. Protein sequence: CASSPSLENEQFF.